Listed below are T cell receptor beta chains from one sample, sequenced in a study of shared clonotypes between healthy human individuals. TCRdb's table, derived via immunoSEQ multiplex PCR, lists solely in-frame clones and lacks some. The sample carries about 320,000 clones, over 75% recorded once. Sequenced: memory CD8+ T cells sorted from blood. These receptors were collected from a man in his late teens or twenties in good health. Each CDR3 is given with its conserved first and last residue. Fields, in order: CDR3 DNA, CDR3 protein, J gene, D gene, V gene, clone size. The D gene is left open where the match is weak. The size entry is marked missing in some rows and otherwise reads once, few, many or a size class.

TGTGCCAGCAGCTCGGACAGGGAGAACTATGGCTACACCTTC	CASSSDRENYGYTF	TRBJ1-2	TRBD1	TRBV9	.
TGTGCCAGCAGCTTTTGGACAGAGTCCTACGAGCAGTACTTC	CASSFWTESYEQYF	TRBJ2-7	.	TRBV7-6	once
TGTGCCAGCAGCTTTACAGGGCCGGGAGATTCACCCCTCCACTTT	CASSFTGPGDSPLHF	TRBJ1-6	.	TRBV5-8	.
TGTGCCAGCAGTGACGAAGGGGGGCCCTACAATGAGCAGTTCTTC	CASSDEGGPYNEQFF	TRBJ2-1	.	TRBV6-4	.
TGTGCCAGCAGCTCATTTCAGTGGCTCAGGGGACCGCGGAACACTGAAGCTTTCTTT	CASSSFQWLRGPRNTEAFF	TRBJ1-1	.	TRBV7-9	.
TGCGCCAGCAGCTTGCAGAGGGGGCGCGTGGACACTGAAGCTTTCTTT	CASSLQRGRVDTEAFF	TRBJ1-1	TRBD1	TRBV5-1	.
TGTGCCAGCAGCTCCCGGACAGCACAAGAGACCCAGTACTTC	CASSSRTAQETQYF	TRBJ2-5	.	TRBV13	once
TGCGCCAGCAGGCTATCTGGGAACTATGGCTACACCTTC	CASRLSGNYGYTF	TRBJ1-2	.	TRBV5-1	.
TGTGCCAGCCTATCTTTGGGCTATGGCTACACCTTC	CASLSLGYGYTF	TRBJ1-2	.	TRBV6-5	.
TGCGCCAGCAGCTTCGGACAGGGTTGGGCCTACGAGCAGTACTTC	CASSFGQGWAYEQYF	TRBJ2-7	TRBD1	TRBV5-1	.
TGTGCCAGCACTGCGGAGCCTTATAGCGGCTACACCTTC	CASTAEPYSGYTF	TRBJ1-2	.	TRBV6-1	.
TGTGCCAGCAGCTTTGGGCTAGCGGGAGGATGGATTCCCTACAATGAGCAGTTCTTC	CASSFGLAGGWIPYNEQFF	TRBJ2-1	TRBD2	TRBV7-9	.
TGTGCCAGCAGTCTGGGTTGGGTCCGGGACCCTAAATATGGAACCTACAATGAGCAGTTCTTC	CASSLGWVRDPKYGTYNEQFF	TRBJ2-1	.	TRBV28	.
TGCGCCAGCAGCCAAGGGACAGGTGGTAGCGAGCAGTACTTC	CASSQGTGGSEQYF	TRBJ2-7	TRBD1	TRBV4-3	once
TGTGCCAGCAGCTTTATCCCGGGGTCCCCCTCTGGAAACACCATATATTTT	CASSFIPGSPSGNTIYF	TRBJ1-3	.	TRBV2	.
TGTGCCATCAGGGACGGACTAGCGGGCGTCTCCTACGAGCAGTACTTC	CAIRDGLAGVSYEQYF	TRBJ2-7	TRBD2	TRBV10-3	.
TGTGCCAGCAGTCCTACCGGGACGGCCTATGGCTACACCTTC	CASSPTGTAYGYTF	TRBJ1-2	.	TRBV28	.
TGCGCCAGCAGCCCGATAAAGACAGGAGCGACCGGGGAGCTGTTTTTT	CASSPIKTGATGELFF	TRBJ2-2	.	TRBV5-1	.
TGTGCCACCCGGGACAGGGATCAAACTAATGAAAAACTGTTTTTT	CATRDRDQTNEKLFF	TRBJ1-4	TRBD1	TRBV15	.
TGTGCCAGCAGTTTTGTTGAGGGGCGAACCTACGAGCAGTACTTC	CASSFVEGRTYEQYF	TRBJ2-7	.	TRBV27	.
TGCGCCAGCAGCCTGGGGGGACAGGGAACCACAGATACGCAGTATTTT	CASSLGGQGTTDTQYF	TRBJ2-3	TRBD1	TRBV5-1	.
TGTGCCAGCAGCTCGGACAGGTACGAGCAGTACTTC	CASSSDRYEQYF	TRBJ2-7	TRBD1	TRBV11-2	.
TGTGCCAGCAGCCTACATGGGGCCTCCTACGAGCAGTACTTC	CASSLHGASYEQYF	TRBJ2-7	.	TRBV7-8	.
TGTGCCAGCAGCTTAGACCCCAAAGGGGGGGGCGATTATGGCTACACCTTC	CASSLDPKGGGDYGYTF	TRBJ1-2	.	TRBV11-2	.
TGTGCCAGCAGCTCAACGGGAGGGATCTACTACGAGCAGTACTTC	CASSSTGGIYYEQYF	TRBJ2-7	TRBD2	TRBV5-8	.
TGTGCCAGCAAGGCGGTATACACAGATACGCAGTATTTT	CASKAVYTDTQYF	TRBJ2-3	.	TRBV6-5	.
TGCGCCAGCAGCCCACTACAGGGTACCGGGGAGCTGTTTTTT	CASSPLQGTGELFF	TRBJ2-2	.	TRBV4-1	.
TGTGCCAGCAGTGATAGGGAAGGGAACATTCAGTACTTC	CASSDREGNIQYF	TRBJ2-4	.	TRBV6-1	.
TGTGCCAGCGCTCGGGGGAGGGACTCCTACGAGCAGTACTTC	CASARGRDSYEQYF	TRBJ2-7	TRBD2	TRBV6-5	.
TGCGCCAGCAGCTTTGTTGGATCTTGGGACACCGGGGAGCTGTTTTTT	CASSFVGSWDTGELFF	TRBJ2-2	.	TRBV5-1	.
TGTGCCAGCAGCGAGGGACAAAACACCGGGGAGCTGTTTTTT	CASSEGQNTGELFF	TRBJ2-2	.	TRBV7-6	.
TGTGCCAGCAGTCGGGACAGGGTCCGAAACATTCAGTACTTC	CASSRDRVRNIQYF	TRBJ2-4	TRBD1	TRBV6-6	.
TGTGCCAGCTCACTCCGGACTAGTCGAGAGACCCAGTACTTC	CASSLRTSRETQYF	TRBJ2-5	TRBD2	TRBV18	once
TGTGCCAGCAGCGGGGAGAGCAAACAGGGCTACGAGCAGTACTTC	CASSGESKQGYEQYF	TRBJ2-7	.	TRBV9	.
TGTGCCAGCAGCTTAGCGTTCGGGACAGGGTTCCACGAGCAGTACTTC	CASSLAFGTGFHEQYF	TRBJ2-7	TRBD1	TRBV7-9	.
TGTGCCAGCAGTTTAAGGGACACCCTTAGCAATCAGCCCCAGCATTTT	CASSLRDTLSNQPQHF	TRBJ1-5	.	TRBV28	.
TGTGCCAGCAGCTTAGTATGGTACCTGTGGAACACTGAAGCTTTCTTT	CASSLVWYLWNTEAFF	TRBJ1-1	.	TRBV7-9	.
TGTGCCAGCAGTCCCGGGTTTCTTGGCACAGATACGCAGTATTTT	CASSPGFLGTDTQYF	TRBJ2-3	.	TRBV27	.
TGTGCCAGCAGCGATGCTTTGGGGGATGGGCAAGAGACCCAGTACTTC	CASSDALGDGQETQYF	TRBJ2-5	.	TRBV11-1	.